This T cell receptor beta chain was sequenced in a study of T cell repertoires in cytomegalovirus infection. In TCRdb, the reads were re-called with MiXCR into one record per CDR3 protein. Of roughly 600,000 distinct CDR3 sequences listed, approximately 24% are singletons. This clonotype was recorded at least ten times. Trimming pared 6 bases from V and 6 bases from J, leaving 15 bases between. Germline CDR1 is MNHEY and CDR2 is SVGEGT. The CDR3 is 14 residues long. This chain uses TRBV6-2 or TRBV6-3 with TRBJ2-1, with D tentatively TRBD1 (5 bases). The source material was CD8+ T cells from PBMCs. This sequence was found in a human donor in good health (CMV status not recorded). Some clones in this sample may be carry-over from other donors' samples. The CDR3 is CASSRSLRGNEQFF. For the CDR3, the DNA is TGTGCCAGCAGCAGGAGCCTTAGGGGCAATGAGCAGTTCTTC.